Each of the 30 T cell receptor beta chains below was sequenced from the same sample in a study of long-term antiretroviral therapy in people with HIV. Sequencing used immunoSEQ v3.0 at survey level. Using immunoSEQ multiplex PCR, the repertoire was profiled, and TCRdb retains in-frame clones only, with some absent. The sample contains 15,000 to 20,000 clones, around four fifths of which appear only once. This material consisted of unsorted PBMCs, taken 0.3 years after starting antiretroviral therapy. Source of these receptors: a man younger than 35 with HIV.

This clone was observed once. The chain has TRBV2 and TRBJ1-5; TRBD1 might be the D (6 bases). CDR1 is SNHLY and CDR2 is FYNNEI in the germline V gene. This CDR3 has 13 amino acids. Trimming pared 4 bases from V and 6 bases from J, leaving 10 bases between. The DNA of the CDR3 is TGTGCCAGCAGTGCCACAGGGTCTCAGCCCCAGCATTTT. Encoded protein: CASSATGSQPQHF.

The chain employs TRBV7-8 and TRBJ2-5, with TRBD2 matching 7 bases. V was pared by 7 bases and J by 0 bases, with 5 bases of the junction left unmatched. The CDR3 extends over 14 amino acids. The V gene's germline CDR1 is SGHVS and CDR2 FQNEAQ. As DNA, the CDR3 is TGTGCCAGCAACCCGGGACTAAACCAAGAGACCCAGTACTTC. Its translation: CASNPGLNQETQYF.

The chain links TRBV15 to TRBJ1-2; 7 bases line up with TRBD1. The V segment lost 4 bases and the J segment 3 bases; nucleotides outside the gene matches: 2. The CDR3 has 13 amino acids. Per germline, CDR1 LNHNV and CDR2 YYDKDF (reference sequence). The CDR3 DNA sequence: TGTGCCACCAGCACCGGGACAGACTATGGCTACACCTTC. It translates to CATSTGTDYGYTF.

CDR3 in DNA: TGTGCCAGCAGCCCCCGGGACAGGGGGAATGAGCAGTTCTTC. Protein: CASSPRDRGNEQFF. V is TRBV14 and J is TRBJ2-1; 11 bases are shared with TRBD1. Per the germline V gene, CDR1 is SGHDN and CDR2 is FVKESK. With V trimmed by 4 bases and J by 7 bases, 3 bases remained unmatched. The CDR3 sequence is 14 residues long.

This clone showed up just a few times. The chain has TRBV5-1 and TRBJ1-2; the match to TRBD1 covers 9 bases. The CDR3 is 15 amino acids. Germline values: CDR1 SGHRS, CDR2 YFSETQ. Germline trimming cut 4 bases from V and 7 bases from J; bases unmatched to any gene: 11. The CDR3, as DNA: TGCGCCAGCAGCCCCGGGGACAGGGTAGTAAGTGGCTACACCTTC. Encoded protein: CASSPGDRVVSGYTF. Full variable domain (missing parts from reference TRBV5-1 and TRBJ1-2): KAGVTQTPRYLIKTRGQQVTLSCSPISGHRSVSWYQQTPGQGLQFLFEYFSETQRNKGNFPGRFSGRQFSNSRSEMNVSTLELGDSALYLCASSPGDRVVSGYTFGSGTRLTVV.

The genes are TRBV7-2 and TRBJ2-5, with D perhaps matching TRBD2 (6 bases). V gave up 5 bases and J gave up 2 bases, with 18 bases separating them. Germline lookup yields CDR1 SGHTA and CDR2 FQGNSA. The CDR3 runs 16 residues. CDR3 residues: CASSLKAGAEQETQYF. The CDR3 bases are TGTGCCAGCAGCCTAAAAGCGGGCGCTGAACAAGAGACCCAGTACTTC.

This clone was seen a single time. The V call is TRBV5-1, the J call TRBJ2-7; 8 bases are a match to TRBD2. The trim removed 0 bases at V and 5 bases at J, leaving 7 bases unmatched. Germline V lookup: CDR1 SGHRS, CDR2 YFSETQ. The CDR3 is made up of 15 amino acids. CDR3 region: CASSLGFGGADEQYF. The DNA of the CDR3 is TGCGCCAGCAGCTTGGGCTTCGGGGGGGCTGACGAGCAGTACTTC.

This clone was seen once. The V gene is TRBV6-1, the J gene TRBJ1-2; D perhaps matches TRBD1 (6 bases). The CDR3 is 14 amino acids. V dropped 2 bases and J dropped 8 bases, with 15 bases sitting between them. CDR1 is MNHNS and CDR2 is SASEGT in the germline V gene. DNA for the CDR3: TGTGCCAGCAGTGAAATATCAGGGGCGGGAGGCTACACCTTC. This translates into CASSEISGAGGYTF.

The chain links TRBV5-1 to TRBJ2-3, with D tentatively TRBD1 or TRBD2 (6 bases each). This CDR3 comprises 16 residues. CDR1 is SGHRS and CDR2 is YFSETQ in the germline V gene. The germline V and J ends were trimmed by 4 bases and 0 bases, with 15 bases remaining between them. CDR3 nucleotides: TGCGCCAGCAGCCCCGGCGGGACATCTAGCACAGATACGCAGTATTTT. Its translation is CASSPGGTSSTDTQYF.

The rearrangement links TRBV10-3 to TRBJ2-1, with TRBD1 identical over 7 bases. Germline V gene data show CDR1 as ENHRY and CDR2 as SYGVKD. With 7 bases clipped from V and 4 bases from J, the junction kept 4 bases outside the gene matches. The CDR3 contains 13 residues. DNA for the CDR3: TGTGCCATCACCGGGACAGTGTACAATGAGCAGTTCTTC. The encoded protein is CAITGTVYNEQFF.

The chain carries TRBV7-9 and TRBJ2-7; D remains unclear. CDR3 length: 16 residues. V was pared by 0 bases and J by 2 bases, with 14 bases between. Germline CDR1 SEHNR, CDR2 FQNEAQ (reference sequence). The CDR3 bases are TGTGCCAGCAGCTTAGCGCCGAGTCAAACCACCTACGAGCAGTACGTC. It translates to CASSLAPSQTTYEQYV.

V usage is TRBV6-6 and J usage is TRBJ1-5; 7 nucleotides agree with TRBD1. Germline-derived CDR1 and CDR2 are MNHNY and SVGAGI (reference sequence). V lost 0 bases to trimming and J lost 5 bases; unmatched junction nucleotides: 7. The CDR3 contains 16 residues. This CDR3 is CASSYSYRGRDQPQHF. The CDR3 coding sequence is TGTGCCAGCAGTTACTCGTACAGGGGTAGGGATCAGCCCCAGCATTTT.

The chain combines TRBV5-6 with TRBJ2-7; 8 bases are shared with TRBD2. Germline CDR1 reads SGHDT; CDR2 reads YYEEEE. With 4 bases clipped from V and 6 bases from J, the junction kept 6 bases outside the gene matches. The CDR3 sequence is 13 residues long. The CDR3 is CASSPREGVEQYV. The CDR3 DNA follows: TGTGCCAGCAGCCCTCGGGAGGGAGTCGAGCAGTACGTC.

V and J are TRBV18 and TRBJ1-1, with D unclear. The germline V gene has CDR1 KGHSH and CDR2 LQKENI. This CDR3 has 17 amino acids. V was trimmed by 3 bases and J by 1 base, leaving 18 bases between them. The CDR3 sequence is CASSPWSIPHGNTEAFF. DNA for the CDR3: TGTGCCAGCTCACCTTGGTCTATCCCCCACGGGAACACTGAAGCTTTCTTT.

The chain joins TRBV5-5 to TRBJ2-4, with TRBD2 identical over 8 bases. Trimming at V came to 4 bases and at J to 6 bases, leaving 9 bases not matched to a gene. Germline CDR1 SGHKS, CDR2 YYEKEE (reference sequence). This CDR3 has 15 amino acids. CDR3 nucleotide sequence: TGTGCCAGCAGCAGGAGCGGGGGAAGTGGAAACATTCAGTACTTC. Translation: CASSRSGGSGNIQYF.

The CDR3 spells CASSSDGGYTDTQYF. CDR3 DNA sequence: TGTGCCAGCAGTTCTGACGGGGGATACACAGATACGCAGTATTTT. This chain connects TRBV5-6 to TRBJ2-3; weak D call: TRBD2 (6 bases). CDR1 and CDR2 from the germline V gene are SGHDT and YYEEEE. This CDR3 is built from 15 residues. V lost 5 bases to trimming and J lost 2 bases, with 15 bases between them.

The V call is TRBV28, the J call TRBJ2-3; D call uncertain. V was clipped by 3 bases and J by 3 bases, with 10 bases between them. The germline gives CDR1 MDHEN, CDR2 SYDVKM. The CDR3 runs 14 residues. CDR3 bases: TGTGCCAGCAGTTTTCTAGATCAGACAGATACGCAGTATTTT. Encoded protein: CASSFLDQTDTQYF.

The chain couples TRBV27 to TRBJ2-1; D is possibly TRBD1 or TRBD2 (5 bases each). Germline V gene data show CDR1 as MNHEY and CDR2 as SMNVEV (reference sequence). Between the trimmed V and J ends, which lost 5 bases and 2 bases, there was a span of 10 bases. The CDR3 runs to 14 residues. The CDR3 nucleotides are TGTGCCAGCAGTGAGGGGTATCCCTACAATGAGCAGTTCTTC. It codes for CASSEGYPYNEQFF.

V usage is TRBV18 and J usage is TRBJ2-2; 7 nucleotides match TRBD1. The CDR3 length is 15 residues. Trimming at V came to 5 bases and at J to 0 bases, leaving 3 bases not matched to a gene. Germline V gene data show CDR1 as KGHSH and CDR2 as LQKENI. In nucleotides, the CDR3 is TGTGCCAGCTCAGACAGGGCTACGAACACCGGGGAGCTGTTTTTT. Amino acids: CASSDRATNTGELFF. The full variable domain, with the rest looked up from reference TRBV18 and TRBJ2-2, is NAGVMQNPRHLVRRRGQEARLRCSPMKGHSHVYWYRQLPEEGLKFMVYLQKENIIDESGMPKERFSAEFPKEGPSILRIQQVVRGDSAAYFCASSDRATNTGELFFGEGSRLTVL.

This clone was seen a few times. V and J are TRBV11-2 and TRBJ2-7, with 7 bases fitting TRBD1. The CDR3 extends over 14 amino acids. The V gene end was trimmed by 4 bases and the J gene end by 4 bases; junction bases not matched to a gene: 7. Germline V CDR1 and CDR2: SGHAT, FQNNGV. The CDR3 region is CASSSAGTAYEQYV. CDR3 bases: TGTGCCAGCAGCTCCGCCGGGACAGCTTACGAGCAGTACGTC.

The rearrangement uses TRBV6-6 and TRBJ2-2; D is perhaps TRBD2 (5 bases). Germline CDR1 and CDR2: MNHNY and SVGAGI (reference sequence). This CDR3 contains 13 residues. V shed 7 bases and J shed 7 bases, with 13 bases lying between them. CDR3 in amino acids: CASKLAPGGELFF. Here the CDR3 DNA reads TGTGCCAGCAAGCTAGCCCCCGGCGGGGAGCTGTTTTTT.

The sample holds a few counts of this clone. The rearrangement joins TRBV7-9 to TRBJ1-5, with D tentatively TRBD1 (6 bases). Trimming shortened V by 6 bases and J by 7 bases, and 13 bases separated the two germline ends. Looked up from germline, CDR1 is SEHNR and CDR2 is FQNEAQ (reference sequence). The CDR3 runs 13 residues. CDR3 DNA sequence: TGTGCCAGCAGTAGCTCCCAGGGGCAGCCCCAGCATTTT. Encoded protein: CASSSSQGQPQHF.

The chain combines TRBV27 with TRBJ1-2, with 7 nucleotides matching TRBD1. CDR1 and CDR2 from the germline V gene are MNHEY and SMNVEV (reference sequence). V was clipped by 3 bases and J by 2 bases; unmatched bases: 6. The CDR3 is made up of 15 amino acids. The CDR3 DNA sequence: TGTGCCAGCAGTTTCTCAGGGACAGTAAACTATGGCTACACCTTC. Amino acids: CASSFSGTVNYGYTF.

The rearrangement uses TRBV5-6 and TRBJ1-2, with no clear D. The germline gives CDR1 SGHDT, CDR2 YYEEEE. The CDR3 sequence is 12 residues long. Trimming cost V 3 bases and J 8 bases, with 11 bases left between them. The CDR3 region is CASSWTGGGYTF. CDR3 bases: TGTGCCAGCAGCTGGACCGGTGGGGGCTACACCTTC. The whole variable domain, filled in from reference TRBV5-6 and TRBJ1-2, reads DAGVTQSPTHLIKTRGQQVTLRCSPKSGHDTVSWYQQALGQGPQFIFQYYEEEERQRGNFPDRFSGHQFPNYSSELNVNALLLGDSALYLCASSWTGGGYTFGSGTRLTVV.

The rearrangement uses TRBV6-6 and TRBJ1-2, with D possibly TRBD1 on 6 matching bases. V lost 1 base and J lost 6, with 15 bases in between. This CDR3 is 15 amino acids long. CDR1 and CDR2 (germline): MNHNY, SVGAGI (reference sequence). The CDR3 reads CASSYFDGGGDGYTF. The CDR3 DNA reads TGTGCCAGCAGTTACTTCGATGGGGGCGGGGATGGCTACACCTTC.

V is TRBV30 and J is TRBJ2-7; maybe TRBD2 (6 bases). The CDR3 contains 14 residues. With 4 bases removed from V and 0 bases from J, the gap between germline ends came to 13 bases. The germline V gene encodes CDR1 GTSNPN and CDR2 SVGIG (reference sequence). The CDR3 loop is CAWKDGGSSYEQYF. Here the CDR3 DNA reads TGTGCCTGGAAAGACGGGGGAAGCTCCTACGAGCAGTACTTC.

The V and J genes are TRBV9 and TRBJ2-3; perhaps TRBD2 as D (5 bases). Germline values: CDR1 SGDLS, CDR2 YYNGEE. CDR3 length: 15 residues. V was shortened by 0 bases and J by 0 bases, with 8 bases between the two germline ends. The CDR3 sequence: CASSVGTFSTDTQYF. The CDR3, as DNA: TGTGCCAGCAGCGTAGGGACTTTTAGCACAGATACGCAGTATTTT.

In its sample, this clone is medium-sized. The chain employs TRBV28 and TRBJ2-2, with 7 bases lining up with TRBD1. The CDR3 covers 14 residues. Per the germline V gene, CDR1 is MDHEN and CDR2 is SYDVKM. V was pared by 7 bases and J by 0 bases, with 2 bases of the junction left unmatched. CDR3 nucleotides: TGTGCCAGCAAGGGGACAGCGAACACCGGGGAGCTGTTTTTT. Protein product: CASKGTANTGELFF.

The chain is built from TRBV6-1 and TRBJ2-2; 8 positions match TRBD1. Unmatched junction bases numbered 11, after V lost 4 bases and J lost 4 bases. The CDR3 length is 17 residues. Germline loops: CDR1 MNHNS, CDR2 SASEGT. The CDR3 DNA follows: TGTGCCAGCAGTGCCAAAGGGACAGGCGTACGCACCGGGGAGCTGTTTTTT. Translation: CASSAKGTGVRTGELFF.

The chain combines TRBV19 with TRBJ2-4; 11 bases map to TRBD2. The germline V gene has CDR1 LNHDA and CDR2 SQIVND (reference sequence). The CDR3 consists of 17 residues. V was clipped by 3 bases and J by 0 bases; unmatched bases: 4. Written as DNA, the CDR3 is TGTGCCAGTAGTATCCTAGCGGGGGGTAGAGCCAAAAACATTCAGTACTTC. This translates into CASSILAGGRAKNIQYF.